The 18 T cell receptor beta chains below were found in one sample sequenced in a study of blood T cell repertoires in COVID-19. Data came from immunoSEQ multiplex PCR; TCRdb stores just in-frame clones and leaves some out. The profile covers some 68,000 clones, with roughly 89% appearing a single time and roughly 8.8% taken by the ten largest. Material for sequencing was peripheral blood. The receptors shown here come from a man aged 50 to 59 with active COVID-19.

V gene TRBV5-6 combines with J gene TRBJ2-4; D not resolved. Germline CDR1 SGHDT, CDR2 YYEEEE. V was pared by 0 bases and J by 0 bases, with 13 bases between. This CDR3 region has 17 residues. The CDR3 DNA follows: TGTGCCAGCAGCTTGGGTCTGAGAACCTTAGCCAAAAACATTCAGTACTTC. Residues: CASSLGLRTLAKNIQYF.

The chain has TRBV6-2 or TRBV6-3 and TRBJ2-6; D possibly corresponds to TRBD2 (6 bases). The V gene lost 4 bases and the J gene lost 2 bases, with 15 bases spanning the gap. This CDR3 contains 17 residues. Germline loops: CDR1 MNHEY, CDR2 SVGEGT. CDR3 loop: CASSSPGASPGANVLTF. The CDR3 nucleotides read TGTGCCAGCAGTTCGCCGGGAGCATCCCCTGGGGCCAACGTCCTGACTTTC.

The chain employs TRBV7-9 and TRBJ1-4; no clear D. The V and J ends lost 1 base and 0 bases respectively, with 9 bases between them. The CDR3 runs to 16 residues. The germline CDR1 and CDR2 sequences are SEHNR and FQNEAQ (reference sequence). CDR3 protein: CASSLGNSATNEKLFF. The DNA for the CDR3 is TGTGCCAGCAGCTTAGGGAACAGTGCAACTAATGAAAAACTGTTTTTT.

The CDR3 protein is CASSLWWGRTEAFF. CDR3 DNA sequence: TGTGCCAGCAGCCTCTGGTGGGGCAGGACTGAAGCTTTCTTT. V is TRBV7-8 and J is TRBJ1-1; perhaps TRBD1 as D (5 bases). Between the trimmed V and J ends, which lost 5 bases and 5 bases, there was a span of 15 bases. The germline V gene encodes CDR1 SGHVS and CDR2 FQNEAQ. CDR3 length: 14 residues.

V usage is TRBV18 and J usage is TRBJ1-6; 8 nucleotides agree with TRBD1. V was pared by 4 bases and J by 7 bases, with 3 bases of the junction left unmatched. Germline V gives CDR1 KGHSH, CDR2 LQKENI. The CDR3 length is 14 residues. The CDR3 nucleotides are TGTGCCAGCTCACTTGGACAGGGAAATTCACCCCTCCACTTT. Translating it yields CASSLGQGNSPLHF.

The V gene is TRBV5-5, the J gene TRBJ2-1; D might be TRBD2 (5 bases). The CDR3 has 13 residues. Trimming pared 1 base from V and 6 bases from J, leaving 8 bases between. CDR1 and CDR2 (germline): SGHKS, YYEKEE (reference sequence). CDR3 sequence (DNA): TGTGCCAGCAGCTTGACTGGAGGCAATGAGCAGTTCTTC. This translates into CASSLTGGNEQFF.

CDR3 sequence (DNA): TGTGCCATAGGGCGAGGACAGGGGGCGGATGGCTACACCTTC. The encoded protein is CAIGRGQGADGYTF. The V gene is TRBV10-3, the J gene TRBJ1-2, with 11 positions matching TRBD1. The junction had 9 bases not matched to a gene; V was cut back by 9 bases and J by 6 bases. The CDR3 covers 14 residues. The germline V gene has CDR1 ENHRY and CDR2 SYGVKD.

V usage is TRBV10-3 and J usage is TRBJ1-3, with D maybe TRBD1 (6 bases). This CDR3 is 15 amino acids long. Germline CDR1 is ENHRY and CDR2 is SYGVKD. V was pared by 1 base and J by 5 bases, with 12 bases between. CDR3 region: CAISEFLDRRNTIYF. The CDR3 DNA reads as TGTGCCATCAGTGAGTTCTTGGACAGAAGAAACACCATATATTTT.

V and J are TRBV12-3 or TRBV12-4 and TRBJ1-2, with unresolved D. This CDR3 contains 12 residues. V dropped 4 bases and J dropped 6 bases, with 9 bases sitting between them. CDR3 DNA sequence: TGTGCCAGCAGTTCCGGGGTCAATGGCTACACCTTC. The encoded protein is CASSSGVNGYTF.

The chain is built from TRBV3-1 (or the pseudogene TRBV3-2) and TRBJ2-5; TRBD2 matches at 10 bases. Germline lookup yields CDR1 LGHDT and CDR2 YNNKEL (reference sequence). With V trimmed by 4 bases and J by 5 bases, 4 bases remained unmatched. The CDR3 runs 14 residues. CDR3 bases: TGTGCCAGCAGCCCCAGGACTAGCGGTGAGACCCAGTACTTC. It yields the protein CASSPRTSGETQYF.

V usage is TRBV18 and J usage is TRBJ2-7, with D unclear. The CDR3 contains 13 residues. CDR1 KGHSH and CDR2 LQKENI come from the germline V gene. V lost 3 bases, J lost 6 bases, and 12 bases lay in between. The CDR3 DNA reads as TGTGCCAGCTCACCTGAGGCCGTAGGCGAGCAGTACTTC. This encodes CASSPEAVGEQYF.

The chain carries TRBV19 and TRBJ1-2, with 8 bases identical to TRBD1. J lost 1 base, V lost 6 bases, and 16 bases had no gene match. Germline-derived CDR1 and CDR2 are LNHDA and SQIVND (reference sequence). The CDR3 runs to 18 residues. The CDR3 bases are TGTGCCAGTAGCCTTCTACGGACAGGGAATACCGTTAACTATGGCTACACCTTC. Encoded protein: CASSLLRTGNTVNYGYTF.

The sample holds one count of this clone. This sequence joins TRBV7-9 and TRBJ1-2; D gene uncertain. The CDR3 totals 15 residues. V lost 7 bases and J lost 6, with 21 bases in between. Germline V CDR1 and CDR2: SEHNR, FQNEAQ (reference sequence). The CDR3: CASNIMRARSDGYTF. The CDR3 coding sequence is TGTGCCAGCAACATAATGAGGGCCCGATCCGATGGCTACACCTTC.

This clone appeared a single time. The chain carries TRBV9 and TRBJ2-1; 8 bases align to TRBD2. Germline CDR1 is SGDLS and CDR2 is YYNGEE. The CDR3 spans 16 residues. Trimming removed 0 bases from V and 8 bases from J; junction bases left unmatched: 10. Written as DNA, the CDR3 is TGTGCCAGCAGCGTAGGGCGGGGGGCGAGGTTAGATGAGCAGTTCTTC. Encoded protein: CASSVGRGARLDEQFF.

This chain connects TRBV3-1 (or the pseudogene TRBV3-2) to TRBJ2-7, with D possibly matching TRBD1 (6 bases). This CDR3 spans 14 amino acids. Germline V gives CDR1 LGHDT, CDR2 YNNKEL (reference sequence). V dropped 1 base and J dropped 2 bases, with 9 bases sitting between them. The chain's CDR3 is CASSQGRGAYEQYF. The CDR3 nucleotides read TGTGCCAGCAGCCAAGGCAGGGGTGCCTACGAGCAGTACTTC.

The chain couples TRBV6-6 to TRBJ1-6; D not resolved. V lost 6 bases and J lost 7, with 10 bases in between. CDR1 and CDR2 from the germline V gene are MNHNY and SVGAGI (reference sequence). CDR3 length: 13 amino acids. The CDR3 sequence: CASSPVGNSPLHF. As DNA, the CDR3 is TGTGCCAGCAGCCCCGTCGGGAATTCACCCCTCCACTTT.

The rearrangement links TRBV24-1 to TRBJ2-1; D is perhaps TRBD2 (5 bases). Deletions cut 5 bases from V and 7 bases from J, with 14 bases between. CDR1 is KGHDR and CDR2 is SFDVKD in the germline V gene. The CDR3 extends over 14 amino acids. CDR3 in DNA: TGTGCCACCAGTGGAGGAGGACTTGCTAATGAGCAGTTCTTC. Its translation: CATSGGGLANEQFF.

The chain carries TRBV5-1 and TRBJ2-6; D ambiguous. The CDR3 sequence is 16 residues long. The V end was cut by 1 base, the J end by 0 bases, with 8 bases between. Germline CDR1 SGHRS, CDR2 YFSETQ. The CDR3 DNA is TGCGCCAGCAGCTTGAGACTTGGCTCTGGGGCCAACGTCCTGACTTTC. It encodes CASSLRLGSGANVLTF.